The clone carrying this T cell receptor (beta chain) was picked up many times. Its antigen is still unknown. The V end lost 2 bases, the J end lost 4 bases, and 9 bases lay between the germline ends. Germline V gene data show CDR1 as MGHRA and CDR2 as YSYEKL. This CDR3 is 14 amino acids long. The source of the sample is a study of response to subunit inactivated influenza vaccine. Study-wide results and caveats: The authors suggested that few new T cells are recruited per seasonal influenza vaccination.

One entry per CDR3 protein, called by TCRdb with MiXCR from the RT-PCR reads. The sample records 200,000 to 300,000 distinct CDR3 sequences, 12% being singletons. The rearrangement uses TRBV4-1 and TRBJ1-3; D is uncertain. Here the sequenced sample was non-naive T cells sorted from PBMCs, taken roughly 15 days before vaccination. This clonotype was obtained from a man in his forties or fifties who received an inactivated influenza vaccine. The CDR3 loop is CASSQILDGNTIYF. The CDR3 bases are TGCGCCAGCAGCCAAATCTTAGACGGAAACACCATATATTTT.